The present TCR beta chain was sequenced within a study of cytomegalovirus exposure and HLA in healthy donors. About the study: Counted in an early data release were about 85 million unique TCRs from HLA-typed donors.

PCR was performed using 60 Vbeta and 13 Jbeta primers. Sequencing used immunoSEQ multiplex PCR; TCRdb keeps in-frame clones, though not all of them. There are approximately 150,000 clones in the sample; more than 60% occur only once, and approximately 11% lies in the top ten. Overall study results and limits: Sequencing artifact likely explains a cluster of highly shared sequence variants. In an earlier analysis, productive rearrangement rates for most beta V segments clustered near 87% or 30%. A later analysis showed HLA-associated TCR beta chains outstripping equally common others in clonal expansion.

Notes on this clone: The antigen is unknown.

Sequencing input: PBMCs. The receptor's source is a man between 18 and 29 years old in good health and CMV-seropositive.

The CDR3 sequence is CATIKLAGAHYEQYF. The CDR3 nucleotides read TGTGCCACCATCAAGTTGGCTGGGGCCCACTACGAGCAGTACTTC. The rearrangement uses TRBV2 and TRBJ2-7; TRBD1 might be the D (5 bases). This CDR3 is built from 15 residues. Trimming removed 10 bases at V and 3 bases at J, with 22 bases between. The germline CDR1 and CDR2 sequences are SNHLY and FYNNEI.